The clone carrying this T cell receptor (beta chain) has only one observation. This sample is part of a study of Tregs in tolerant kidney transplant recipients. Germline-derived CDR1 and CDR2 are LNHDA and SQIVND (reference sequence). The CDR3 runs to 17 residues. V was pared by 6 bases and J by 0 bases, with 10 bases of the junction left unmatched. Measured with immunoSEQ multiplex PCR; TCRdb has only the in-frame clones, and not every one. The sample lists tens of thousands of clones, around 83% seen once, with approximately 4% in the top ten. The source material was CD4+ T cells from blood. The chain combines TRBV19 with TRBJ2-7; 11 bases agree with TRBD2. The TCR was taken from a human donor in good health. In nucleotides, the CDR3 is TGTGCCAGTAGCCTAGGCACTAGCGGGAGCTCCTCCTACGAGCAGTACTTC. This sequence encodes CASSLGTSGSSSYEQYF.